The T cell receptor beta chain described here comes from a study of shared clonotypes between healthy human individuals. Study outcomes and limitations: In general, naive subsets displayed greater estimated richness than memory subsets did.

The CDR3 loop spans 13 amino acids. The V gene's germline CDR1 is MDHEN and CDR2 SYDVKM. Using immunoSEQ multiplex PCR, the repertoire was profiled, and TCRdb retains in-frame clones only, with some absent. This sample carries under 600,000 clones, more than 95% of them seen once, and the ten largest clones take about 0.06%. A note on this clone: Its target is unknown.

Sequenced input: naive CD4+ T cells sorted from blood. Subset of the sample: CD45RA+ positively selected. The clonotype comes from a woman aged 30 to 39 in good health. This chain joins TRBV28 and TRBJ2-5; no clear D. Near its end, the DNA agrees better with TRBJ2-7, so the J call may be wrong. CDR3 sequence (DNA): TGTGCCAGCAGTTTTCAGTTGTACTACGAGCAGTACTTC. Protein: CASSFQLYYEQYF.